The entry that follows covers one TCR beta chain sequence. These data are taken from a study of blood T cell repertoires in COVID-19. Study details: Samples came from the United States, Italy and Spain, spanning acute and convalescent COVID-19. T cells, B-cell-depleted T cells, or PBMCs supplied cDNA or gDNA.

Original handling: Reference gene primers were amplified, and this amplification served to estimate nucleated cell counts. The table came from immunoSEQ multiplex PCR; TCRdb's copy has only in-frame clones and leaves some out. That table is the source of V, J and clone size, and D and trimming were worked out from the DNA. The table lists roughly 100,000 clones, roughly four fifths of them singletons, with around a tenth in the top ten. Material: peripheral blood. The TCR was taken from a woman aged 65 to 85 with acute or convalescent COVID-19.

The CDR3 nucleotides are TGTGCCAGCAGCTTAGAAACAGGGCAGCCCCAGCATTTT. Translating it yields CASSLETGQPQHF. The chain uses TRBV7-2 and TRBJ1-5, with a tentative D call TRBD1 (6 bases). This CDR3 is built from 13 residues. The germline V and J ends were trimmed by 1 base and 7 bases, with 8 bases remaining between them. Germline V lookup: CDR1 SGHTA, CDR2 FQGNSA.